This T cell receptor beta chain stems from a study of shared clonotypes between healthy human individuals. CDR1 and CDR2 from the germline V gene are LNHNV and YYDKDF (reference sequence). V was clipped by 4 bases and J by 6 bases, with 13 bases between them. This CDR3 is built from 14 residues. CD45RO-negative, CCR7-positively selected cells formed the naive CD8 fraction, excluding terminally differentiated effector memory CD45RA+ cells. Deep-level settings were used for running the assay. The table came from immunoSEQ multiplex PCR; TCRdb's copy has only in-frame clones and leaves some out. The sample records roughly 2.1 million clones, approximately 94% being singletons.

This chain joins TRBV15 and TRBJ2-1; D uncertain. What was sequenced was naive CD8+ T cells from PBMCs. The TCR sequence derives from a man aged 18 to 30 in good health. Some clones in this sample may be carry-over from other donors' samples. In DNA form, the CDR3 reads TGTGCCACCAGCATCAGCGCTCTCAGCAATGAGCAGTTCTTC. Protein: CATSISALSNEQFF.